One TCR beta chain is described in this entry. Its specificity is not known. These data belong to a study of T cell repertoires in ileal Crohn's disease. For the study at large: Median disease duration was nearly eight years; 30% to 35% smoked at surgery. The study, taken as a whole, reports: Compared with CD4 T cells, sorted CD8 cells carried more expanded clones. Endoscopic recurrence occurred in every patient whose clonality exceeded 26.8%.

Roughly 470 nanograms of biopsy DNA per sample underwent TCRB immunosequencing. The assay was immunoSEQ multiplex PCR, and TCRdb's table has in-frame clones only and misses some. This sample has a few thousand clones, with roughly four fifths found just once. Sequenced sample: ileal tissue. This sequence was found in an adult with Crohn's disease.

In DNA form, the CDR3 reads TGTGCCAGCTCACCCCGCGGGGTTTCCGGGACAGGGTCCCCCCAGCAGTACTTC. Its protein product is CASSPRGVSGTGSPQQYF. This sequence joins TRBV18 and TRBJ2-7; TRBD1 agrees at 9 bases. V was clipped by 3 bases and J by 8 bases; unmatched bases: 20. Germline loops: CDR1 KGHSH, CDR2 LQKENI. This CDR3 has 18 amino acids. Using reference TRBV18 and TRBJ2-7 for the parts outside the CDR3, the full variable domain is NAGVMQNPRHLVRRRGQEARLRCSPMKGHSHVYWYRQLPEEGLKFMVYLQKENIIDESGMPKERFSAEFPKEGPSILRIQQVVRGDSAAYFCASSPRGVSGTGSPQQYFGPGTRLTVT.